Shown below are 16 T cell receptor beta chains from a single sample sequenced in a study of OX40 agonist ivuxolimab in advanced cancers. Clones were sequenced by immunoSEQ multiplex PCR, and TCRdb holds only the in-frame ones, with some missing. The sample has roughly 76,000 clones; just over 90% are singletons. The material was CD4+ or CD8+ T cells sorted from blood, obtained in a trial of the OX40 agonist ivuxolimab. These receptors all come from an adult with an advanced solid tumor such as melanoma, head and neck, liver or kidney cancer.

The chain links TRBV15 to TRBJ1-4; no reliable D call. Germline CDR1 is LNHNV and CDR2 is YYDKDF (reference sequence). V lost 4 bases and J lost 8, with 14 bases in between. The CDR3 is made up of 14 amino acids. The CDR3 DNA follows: TGTGCCACCAGCATATTCGGCGCTGGGGAAAAACTGTTTTTT. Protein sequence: CATSIFGAGEKLFF.

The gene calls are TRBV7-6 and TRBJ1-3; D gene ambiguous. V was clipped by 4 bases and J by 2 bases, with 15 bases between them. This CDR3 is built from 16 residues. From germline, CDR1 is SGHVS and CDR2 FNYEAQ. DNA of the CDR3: TGTGCCAGCAGCTCCCGACCAGATCTGGCTGGAAACACCATATATTTT. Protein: CASSSRPDLAGNTIYF.

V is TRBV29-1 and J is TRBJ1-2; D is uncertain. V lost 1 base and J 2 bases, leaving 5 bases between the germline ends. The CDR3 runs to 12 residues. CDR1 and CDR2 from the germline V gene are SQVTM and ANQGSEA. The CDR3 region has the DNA TGCAGCGTTGAAGCGGAGAACTATGGCTACACCTTC. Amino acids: CSVEAENYGYTF.

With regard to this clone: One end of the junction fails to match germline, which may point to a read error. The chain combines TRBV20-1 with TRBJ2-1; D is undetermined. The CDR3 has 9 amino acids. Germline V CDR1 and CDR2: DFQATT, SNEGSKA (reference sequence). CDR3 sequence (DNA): TGCAGTGTCAACAATGGGCAGTTCTTC. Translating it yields CSVNNGQFF.

Written as DNA, the CDR3 is TGTGCCAGCAGTAGGACAGCGCTTTATGGCTACACCTTC. As protein: CASSRTALYGYTF. The J gene is TRBJ1-2, the V gene TRBV27; TRBD1 is a possible D gene (6 bases). The CDR3 is made up of 13 amino acids. Germline CDR1 reads MNHEY; CDR2 reads SMNVEV (reference sequence). Trimming took 5 bases from V and 5 from J, leaving 12 bases between them.

The CDR3 loop reads CASSSTGGSEQFF. Written as DNA, the CDR3 is TGTGCCAGCAGCTCAACAGGGGGTAGTGAGCAGTTCTTC. V usage is TRBV5-6 and J usage is TRBJ2-1; 8 bases match TRBD1. The CDR3 runs to 13 residues. Trimming took 3 bases from V and 9 from J; bases not matched to a gene: 5. Germline loops: CDR1 SGHDT, CDR2 YYEEEE.

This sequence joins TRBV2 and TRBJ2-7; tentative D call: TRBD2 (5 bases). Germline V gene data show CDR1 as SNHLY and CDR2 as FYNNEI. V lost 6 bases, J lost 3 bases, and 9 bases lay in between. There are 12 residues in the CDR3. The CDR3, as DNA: TGTGCCAGCAGAGTTGGACTCTACGAGCAGTACTTC. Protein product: CASRVGLYEQYF. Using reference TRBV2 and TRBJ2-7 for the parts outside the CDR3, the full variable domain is EPEVTQTPSHQVTQMGQEVILRCVPISNHLYFYWYRQILGQKVEFLVSFYNNEISEKSEIFDDQFSVERPDGSNFTLKIRSTKLEDSAMYFCASRVGLYEQYFGPGTRLTVT.

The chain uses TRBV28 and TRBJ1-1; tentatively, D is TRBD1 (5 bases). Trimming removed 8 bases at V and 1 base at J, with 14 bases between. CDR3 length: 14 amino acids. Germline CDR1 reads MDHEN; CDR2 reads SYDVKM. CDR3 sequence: CASVPHTGNTEAFF. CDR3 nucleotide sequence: TGTGCCAGCGTACCTCACACAGGGAACACTGAAGCTTTCTTT.

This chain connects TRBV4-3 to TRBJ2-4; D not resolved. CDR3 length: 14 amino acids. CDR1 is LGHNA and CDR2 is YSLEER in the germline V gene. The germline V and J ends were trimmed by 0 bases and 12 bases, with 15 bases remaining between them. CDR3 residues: CASSQDLVWAPQYF. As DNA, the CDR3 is TGCGCCAGCAGCCAAGACCTCGTTTGGGCGCCTCAGTACTTC.

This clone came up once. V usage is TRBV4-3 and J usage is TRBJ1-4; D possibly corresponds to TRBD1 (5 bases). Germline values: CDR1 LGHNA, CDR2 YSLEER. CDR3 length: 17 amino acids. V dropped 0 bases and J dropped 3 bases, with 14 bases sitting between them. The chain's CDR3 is CASSQEWGPGANEKLFF. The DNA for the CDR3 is TGCGCCAGCAGCCAAGAATGGGGCCCGGGAGCTAATGAAAAACTGTTTTTT.

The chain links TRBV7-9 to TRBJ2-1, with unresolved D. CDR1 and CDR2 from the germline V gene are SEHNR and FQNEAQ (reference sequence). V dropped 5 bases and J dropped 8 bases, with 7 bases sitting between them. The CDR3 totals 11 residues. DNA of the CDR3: TGTGCCAGCAGCAATAGTTATGAGCAGTTCTTC. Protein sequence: CASSNSYEQFF.

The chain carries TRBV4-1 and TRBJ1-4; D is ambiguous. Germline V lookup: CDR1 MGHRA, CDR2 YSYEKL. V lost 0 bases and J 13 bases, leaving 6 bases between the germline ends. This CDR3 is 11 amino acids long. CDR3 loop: CASSQDLRLFF. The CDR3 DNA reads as TGCGCCAGCAGCCAAGATCTTAGACTGTTTTTT.

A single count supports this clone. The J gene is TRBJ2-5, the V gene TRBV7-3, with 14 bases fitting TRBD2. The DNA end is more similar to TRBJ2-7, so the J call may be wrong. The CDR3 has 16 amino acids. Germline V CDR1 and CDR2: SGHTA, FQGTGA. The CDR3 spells CASSPGLAGDSYEQYF. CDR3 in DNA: TGTGCCAGCAGCCCGGGACTAGCGGGGGACTCCTACGAGCAGTACTTC.

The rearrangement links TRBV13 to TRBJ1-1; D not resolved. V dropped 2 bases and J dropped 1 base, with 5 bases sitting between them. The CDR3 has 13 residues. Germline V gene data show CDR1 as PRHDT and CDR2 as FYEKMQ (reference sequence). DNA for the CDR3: TGTGCCAGCAGCTTAAGCAGGAACACTGAAGCTTTCTTT. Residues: CASSLSRNTEAFF.

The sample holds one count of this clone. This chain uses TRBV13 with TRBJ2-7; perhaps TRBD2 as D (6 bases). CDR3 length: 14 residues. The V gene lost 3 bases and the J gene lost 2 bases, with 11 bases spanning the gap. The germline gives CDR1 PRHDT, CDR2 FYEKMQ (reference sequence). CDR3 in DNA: TGTGCCAGCAGCTTGGGGACTTTAACCTACGAGCAGTACTTC. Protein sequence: CASSLGTLTYEQYF. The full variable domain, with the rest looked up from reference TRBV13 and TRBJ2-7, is AAGVIQSPRHLIKEKRETATLKCYPIPRHDTVYWYQQGPGQDPQFLISFYEKMQSDKGSIPDRFSAQQFSDYHSELNMSSLELGDSALYFCASSLGTLTYEQYFGPGTRLTVT.

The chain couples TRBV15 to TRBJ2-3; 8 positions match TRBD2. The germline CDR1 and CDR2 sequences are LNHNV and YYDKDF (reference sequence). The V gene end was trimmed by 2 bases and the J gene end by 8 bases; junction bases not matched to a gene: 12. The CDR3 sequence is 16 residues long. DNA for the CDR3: TGTGCCACCAGCAGATTAGCGGGGTTGGGGGATGGTACGCAGTATTTT. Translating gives CATSRLAGLGDGTQYF. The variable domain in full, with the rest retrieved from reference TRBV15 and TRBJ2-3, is DAMVIQNPRYQVTQFGKPVTLSCSQTLNHNVMYWYQQKSSQAPKLLFHYYDKDFNNEADTPDNFQSRRPNTSFCFLDIRSPGLGDTAMYLCATSRLAGLGDGTQYFGPGTRLTVL.